The clone carrying this T cell receptor beta chain was detected only once. One entry per CDR3 protein results from TCRdb running MiXCR on the 5' RACE reads. The sample contains 150,000 to 200,000 distinct CDR3 sequences, 20% to 25% of which appear only once. These data come from a study of T-cell memory formation after mild COVID-19. Sequences were obtained from PBMCs or a T cell subset sorted from them (not recorded which). The TCR comes from an adult woman who had mild COVID-19 (a few samples of this study predate the infection). Cell type and time point are not known.

CDR3 protein: CASSPPGQRQETQYF. In DNA form, the CDR3 reads TGTGCCAGCAGCCCCCCGGGACAGCGTCAAGAGACCCAGTACTTC. This chain joins TRBV7-6 and TRBJ2-5; TRBD1 matches 7 bases. Per germline, CDR1 SGHVS and CDR2 FNYEAQ. This CDR3 region has 15 residues. Germline trimming cut 5 bases from V and 2 bases from J; bases unmatched to any gene: 8. The full variable domain, its missing parts supplied by reference TRBV7-6 and TRBJ2-5, is GAGVSQSPRYKVTKRGQDVALRCDPISGHVSLYWYRQALGQGPEFLTYFNYEAQQDKSGLPNDRFSAERPEGSISTLTIQRTEQRDSAMYRCASSPPGQRQETQYFGPGTRLLVL.